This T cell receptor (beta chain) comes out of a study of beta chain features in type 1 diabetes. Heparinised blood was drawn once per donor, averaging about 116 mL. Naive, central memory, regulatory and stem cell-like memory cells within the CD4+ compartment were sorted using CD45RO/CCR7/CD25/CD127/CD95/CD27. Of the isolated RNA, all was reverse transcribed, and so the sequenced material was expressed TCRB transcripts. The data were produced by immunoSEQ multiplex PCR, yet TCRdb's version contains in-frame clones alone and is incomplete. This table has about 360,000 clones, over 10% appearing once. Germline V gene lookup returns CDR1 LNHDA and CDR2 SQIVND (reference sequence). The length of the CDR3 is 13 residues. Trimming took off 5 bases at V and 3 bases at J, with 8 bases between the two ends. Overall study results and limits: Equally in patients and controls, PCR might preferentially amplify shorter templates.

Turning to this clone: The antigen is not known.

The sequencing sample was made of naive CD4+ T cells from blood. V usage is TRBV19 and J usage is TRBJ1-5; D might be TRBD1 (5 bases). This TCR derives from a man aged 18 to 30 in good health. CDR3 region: CASSGDSNQPQHF. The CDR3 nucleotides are TGTGCCAGTAGTGGGGACTCCAATCAGCCCCAGCATTTT.